This T cell receptor beta chain was recovered during a study of blood T cell repertoires in COVID-19 (TCRdb year 2020). Regarding the research as a whole: The collaborator samples originated in the United States, Italy and Spain and spanned the acute and convalescent phases of COVID-19. The material from the prospective study consisted of cDNA or gDNA derived from T cells, B-cell-depleted T cells, or PBMCs. Subjects who had been exposed to COVID-19, were actively infected with it, or had recovered from it provided the deeply sampled blood TCRbeta repertoires that made up the dataset. The repertoires were released in a freely available public database intended as a resource for research on the immune response to SARS-CoV-2. Samples were obtained from the ongoing ImmuneRACE study (first 160 participants) and from about 1,300 subjects provided by 6 global collaborators. Nearly every sample came with metadata listing a de-identified subject ID, COVID-19 status, age in years and sex. HLA class I and class II types, where available, came from metadata supplied by the sample provider rather than from assay-based typing. Broad study findings and their caveats: Clinical and demographic metadata were provided uncurated, with the amount varying by source and participant.

TCRbeta CDR3 regions were amplified from genomic DNA by means of the immunoSEQ Assay, a bias-controlled multiplex PCR. Per the authors' processing: The number of nucleated cells in each sample was estimated by amplification of reference gene primers within the assay. Sequence reads were collapsed and filtered to measure the absolute abundance of every unique TCRbeta CDR3 rearrangement. Productive Simpson clonality was computed per sample as the square root of Simpson's diversity index over productive rearrangements. Entries here come from immuneACCESS through TCRdb and include only in-frame sequences with V and J called. Some clones fail to appear in such tables; in the studies checked, an unresolved V gene covers under half of the shortfall, and the cause of the remainder is unknown. V and J calls and clone size are those listed in that table; D and trimming were worked out from the DNA. The sample has roughly 150,000 clones on record, approximately 91% of them singletons. Around 4.8% of the sample is in the top ten clones.

In Seattle, one collaborating source enrolled patients while the infection was active and tracked those patients longitudinally over the course of disease. Each collaborating institution followed its own protocols to collect whole blood in K2EDTA tubes. Collaborator samples were shipped for TCRbeta analysis as frozen whole blood, isolated PBMCs, or DNA extracted from either sample type. In regard to this clone: No cognate antigen has been identified for it. Base qualities are missing; no much larger clone stands one base away.

From the cysteine up to the phenylalanine, the CDR3 has a length of 13 residues. The read is trimmed to its CDR3 DNA, 39 bases read in frame from base 1. CDR1 and CDR2 were assigned from the germline V gene as SGHVS and FNYEAQ. The V end loses 7 bases and the J end loses 2 bases, and a stretch of 9 bases separates them. What was sequenced was peripheral blood. In this chain, TRBV7-6 is recombined with TRBJ2-1, and possibly TRBD2, on 6 matching bases. This TCR came from a man aged 18 to 29 with COVID-19, enrolled during active disease. The nucleotides are TGTGCCAGCACGTCGGGAGCCTACAATGAGCAGTTCTTC. Translated, this is CASTSGAYNEQFF.